The clone carrying this T cell receptor beta chain was seen ten or more times. What it recognizes is unknown. The CDR3 extends over 17 amino acids. Per germline, CDR1 WSHSY and CDR2 SAAADI. The junction had 12 bases not matched to a gene; V was cut back by 6 bases and J by 1 base. Antiretroviral therapy had run roughly three months, about 14 weeks, before follow-up blood collection. All unsorted peripheral T cells were captured because whole blood was used without fractionation. The data derive from a study of HIV-infected patients and healthy controls. Study background: About 65% of the sixteen became undetectable by the second bleed, and all after another year of therapy.

Alpha and beta constant-region primers primed reverse transcription of 500 to 550 ng RNA. Each of the alpha and beta chains got its own library through chain-specific third strand synthesis with indices. One entry per CDR3 protein results from TCRdb running MiXCR on the 5' RACE reads. This table holds 15,000 to 20,000 distinct CDR3 sequences, 8.5% to 9% found once. Study-wide findings and caveats: Slight age and sex differences between study cohorts did not explain the diversity differences.

The chain carries TRBV10-2 and TRBJ2-5; 9 bases map to TRBD2. Sequenced here: blood, sampled during antiretroviral therapy. This TCR came from an adult with HIV infection. The DNA of the CDR3 is TGCGCCAGCAGCGGGCTCTCACTAGCGGGCCCCCAAGAGACCCAGTACTTC. Its translation: CASSGLSLAGPQETQYF.